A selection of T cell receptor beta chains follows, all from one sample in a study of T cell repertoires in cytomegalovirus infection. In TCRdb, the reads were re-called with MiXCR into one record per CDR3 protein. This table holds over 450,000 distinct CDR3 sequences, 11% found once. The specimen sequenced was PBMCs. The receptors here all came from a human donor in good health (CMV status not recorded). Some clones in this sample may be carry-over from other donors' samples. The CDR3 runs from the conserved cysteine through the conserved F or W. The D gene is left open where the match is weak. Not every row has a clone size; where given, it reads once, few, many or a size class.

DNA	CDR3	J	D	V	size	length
TGTGCCAGCAGTCTTACGAAGGGACAGCCCCAGCATTTT	CASSLTKGQPQHF	TRBJ1-5	-	TRBV6-1	many	13
TGTGCCAGCAGGGGGACAGGGGGCCGAAATTCACCCCTCCACTTT	CASRGTGGRNSPLHF	TRBJ1-6	TRBD1	TRBV11-1	many	15
TGTGCTAGTGGTTGGGATAATGGCTACACCTTC	CASGWDNGYTF	TRBJ1-2	-	TRBV12-5	few	11
TGTGCCAGCAACCCGGACCGGAACACTGAAGCTTTCTTT	CASNPDRNTEAFF	TRBJ1-1	-	TRBV27	-	13
TGTGCCAGCAACTCCGGGACAGGGAATGAAAAACTGTTTTTT	CASNSGTGNEKLFF	TRBJ1-4	TRBD1	TRBV28	-	14
TGTGCCAGCAGTTACAGGGGATATGGGGACACTGAAGCTTTCTTT	CASSYRGYGDTEAFF	TRBJ1-1	-	TRBV6-2/TRBV6-3	many	15
TGTGCCAGCAGCTATACGACGGTTAACACTGAAGCTTTCTTT	CASSYTTVNTEAFF	TRBJ1-1	-	TRBV5-5	-	14
TGTGCCAGCAGTTTATACGGGAGGGCCAAAAATGAGCAGTTCTTC	CASSLYGRAKNEQFF	TRBJ2-1	TRBD2	TRBV12-3/TRBV12-4	-	15
TGTGCCAGCAGCTTAGAGGGGTCTTCTAGCACAGATACGCAGTATTTT	CASSLEGSSSTDTQYF	TRBJ2-3	-	TRBV11-2	many	16
TGTGCCAGCAGCGGTTCTAGCGGACTTGAGCAGTTCTTC	CASSGSSGLEQFF	TRBJ2-1	TRBD2	TRBV7-2	many	13
TGTGCCAGCTCACTTTTAAGAGAACAAGAGACCCAGTACTTC	CASSLLREQETQYF	TRBJ2-5	-	TRBV18	few	14
TGTGCCAGCAGCTCCGACAGCCGAGAGACCCAGTACTTC	CASSSDSRETQYF	TRBJ2-5	-	TRBV7-2	medium-sized	13
TGTGCCAGCAGCCTAGGGGGGAGGAAGACCCAGTACTTC	CASSLGGRKTQYF	TRBJ2-5	-	TRBV25-1	many	13
TGCGCCAGCAGTCAATTGAGGCCCGGATATGGCTACACCTTC	CASSQLRPGYGYTF	TRBJ1-2	-	TRBV23-1	-	14
TGTGCCAGCAGTTTAAACCTAGCCCCAGTGAATGAGCAGTTCTTC	CASSLNLAPVNEQFF	TRBJ2-1	-	TRBV28	-	15
TGTGCCAGCAGCCAACCCCCGGGACTAGCGGGGAGTATCTCCTACGAGCAGTACTTC	CASSQPPGLAGSISYEQYF	TRBJ2-7	TRBD2	TRBV16	few	19
TGTGCCAGCAGCTTAGAGGCAGGGACTCGGCGGGGCGAGCAGTACTTC	CASSLEAGTRRGEQYF	TRBJ2-7	-	TRBV7-9	many	16
TGTGCCAGCAGACAATCCGGGACAGGGTCCTACGAGCAGTACTTC	CASRQSGTGSYEQYF	TRBJ2-7	TRBD1	TRBV6-1	many	15
TGTGCCAGCAGCCCAAGCCACGGGAGGGTGGAAGGAAACACCATATATTTT	CASSPSHGRVEGNTIYF	TRBJ1-3	-	TRBV7-2	many	17
TGTGCCAGCACCCGGGACTCCGGCTCCGACGAGCAGTACTTC	CASTRDSGSDEQYF	TRBJ2-7	-	TRBV6-5	few	14
TGTGCCAGCAGAGTTGGGGCCAACGTCCTGACTTTC	CASRVGANVLTF	TRBJ2-6	-	TRBV28	few	12
TGTGCCAGCAGCGGAAGGACGAACACCGGGGAGCTGTTTTTT	CASSGRTNTGELFF	TRBJ2-2	-	TRBV5-4	many	14
TGTGCCAGCAGTCCCCGACAGGGGGCTAGCTCCTACAATGAGCAGTTCTTC	CASSPRQGASSYNEQFF	TRBJ2-1	TRBD1	TRBV6-2/TRBV6-3	many	17
TGTGCCAGTAGTTTCGGACTAGCGGGAGGGATAACGCAGTACTTC	CASSFGLAGGITQYF	TRBJ2-7	TRBD2	TRBV19	many	15
TGTGCCAGCAGTTCGGGGGGATTCGGACTGAACACCGGGGAGCTGTTTTTT	CASSSGGFGLNTGELFF	TRBJ2-2	TRBD2	TRBV28	many	17
TGCGCCAGCAGCCCCGGGGGGGGGGCAGATACGCAGTATTTT	CASSPGGGADTQYF	TRBJ2-3	TRBD2	TRBV5-1	few	14
TGTGCCAGCAGCTATGCGGGGCGGTCCTACGAGCAGTACTTC	CASSYAGRSYEQYF	TRBJ2-7	-	TRBV5-4	many	14
TGCAGTGCTAGAAGGCCGGGCGGAGACTCCTATAATTCACCCCTCCACTTT	CSARRPGGDSYNSPLHF	TRBJ1-6	-	TRBV20-1	-	17
TGTGCCACCGCCCTAGCGGGAGGGCCCTATGAGCAGTTCTTC	CATALAGGPYEQFF	TRBJ2-1	TRBD2	TRBV19	-	14
TGCGCCAGCAGCCACTCTACTCCGGACAGTAACTATGGCTACACCTTC	CASSHSTPDSNYGYTF	TRBJ1-2	-	TRBV4-1	many	16
TGCAGTGCTCGTCCGGGACGAAGAACTGAAGCTTTCTTT	CSARPGRRTEAFF	TRBJ1-1	-	TRBV20-1	-	13
TGCGCCAGCAGCTTGTTGACGGACACCCATGGCTACACCTTC	CASSLLTDTHGYTF	TRBJ1-2	-	TRBV5-1	few	14
TGTGCCTGGGCCGGGACTGCCACAGATACGCAGTATTTT	CAWAGTATDTQYF	TRBJ2-3	-	TRBV30	-	13
TGCAGCGTCACCTTGGCGATAAGTAGCACAGATACGCAGTATTTT	CSVTLAISSTDTQYF	TRBJ2-3	-	TRBV29-1	-	15